The present TCR beta chain was sequenced within a study of T cells in Graves' hyperthyroidism and ophthalmopathy. The investigators amplified TCR beta CDR3 regions from RNA transcripts. The HTBI primer set served for first-round RT-PCR of the TCR CDR3. TCRdb processed the multiplex PCR reads anew with MiXCR; each CDR3 protein has one entry. The table shows fewer than 450,000 distinct CDR3 sequences, with about a sixth occurring only once. Material: blood. The origin of this receptor is a woman between 25 and 40 years old with Graves' hyperthyroidism that later progressed to Graves' ophthalmopathy.

CDR3 in DNA: TGCGCCAGCAGCTTGGGTCCCACCAGGGAAAAACTGTTTTTT. Its translation is CASSLGPTREKLFF. The chain combines TRBV5-1 with TRBJ1-4; D gene uncertain. The CDR3 runs to 14 residues. Germline V gene data show CDR1 as SGHRS and CDR2 as YFSETQ. V lost 0 bases and J lost 8, with 11 bases in between.